This TCR beta chain was captured in a study of blood T cell repertoires in COVID-19. Looking at the study overall: Collection of acute and convalescent COVID-19 samples took place in the United States, Italy and Spain.

Germline loops: CDR1 LNHDA, CDR2 SQIVND (reference sequence). The CDR3 is 14 residues long. V was trimmed by 0 bases and J by 6 bases, leaving 8 bases between them. Recruitment covered about 25 US areas and drew participants whose ages spanned roughly 18 to 100 years. Original processing methods: Amplification of reference gene primers provided the estimated nucleated cell counts. Produced via immunoSEQ multiplex PCR; TCRdb's table is partial and in-frame only. V, J and clone size derive from that table, while D and trimming were established from the DNA sequence. The data show 200,000 to 300,000 clones, roughly 85% seen once. There are a few counts of this clone.

The V call is TRBV19, the J call TRBJ2-2, with D maybe TRBD2 (5 bases). This sequence originates from a woman between 50 and 59 years old with acute COVID-19. The sample comprised PBMCs or T cells enriched from blood (not recorded which). As DNA, the CDR3 is TGTGCCAGTAGTATAGATCGGGGAGCCGGGGAGCTGTTTTTT. Its protein is CASSIDRGAGELFF.